This T cell receptor (beta chain) was profiled in a study of blood T cell repertoires in COVID-19 (dated by TCRdb to about 2020). About the investigation overall: Collaborator samples came from the United States, Italy and Spain and covered acute and convalescent phases of COVID-19. The prospective study material was composed of cDNA or gDNA derived from T cells, B-cell-depleted T cells, or PBMCs. Deeply sampled blood TCRbeta repertoires from subjects exposed to, actively infected with, or recovered from COVID-19 were included in the dataset. The repertoires were released in a freely available public database meant as a resource for research on the immune response to SARS-CoV-2. The samples were drawn from the first 160 participants of the ongoing ImmuneRACE study and from some 1,300 subjects provided by 6 global collaborators. A de-identified subject ID, COVID-19 status, age in years and sex were almost always included in the sample metadata. Where HLA class I and class II types were available, the types were taken from metadata supplied by the sample provider, not from assay-based typing.

Trimming takes 3 bases off V and 6 bases off J; junction bases not matched to a gene: 14. CDR1 and CDR2 (SGHRS, YFSETQ) derive from the germline V gene. The CDR3 runs 16 residues from the cysteine to the phenylalanine. Only CDR3 DNA is held: 48 bases, read in frame from base 1. The immunoSEQ Assay, a bias-controlled multiplex PCR, was used to amplify TCRbeta CDR3 regions from genomic DNA. Per the original workflow: The number of nucleated cells in each sample was estimated by amplification of reference gene primers within the assay. Sequence reads were collapsed and filtered to measure the absolute abundance of every unique TCRbeta CDR3 rearrangement. Productive Simpson clonality was computed per sample as the square root of Simpson's diversity index over productive rearrangements. The source is immuneACCESS, and TCRdb retained only in-frame sequences with V and J called. Part of the clones is not carried over; for the studies checked, unresolved V genes explain less than half of this, and the remainder is unexplained. The D gene and trimming were derived from the DNA, and the V and J assignments and clone size from that table. The sample profile shows some 320,000 clones; over 85% of them were found once. The ten largest clones add up to less than 3.5% of the sample.

Broader findings and caveats from the paper: How much clinical and demographic metadata was included differed by source and by participant, and the metadata was provided uncurated.

In the prospective study, participants were roughly 18 to 100 years old, resided in 20 to 30 geographic areas of the United States, and were enrolled through a virtual design. Cohort assignment in the prospective study relied on participant-reported clinical history from a screening survey and a study questionnaire. A participant counted as exposed if, within 2 weeks of entering the study, that participant had been in contact with someone who had a PCR-confirmed or clinician-diagnosed COVID-19 case. Mobile phlebotomists in the prospective study collected whole blood, serum and a nasopharyngeal or oropharyngeal swab from every participant. Participants in the prospective study had the option to provide additional blood draws and questionnaires over a roughly two-month period. Prospective study blood samples were shipped either frozen or at room temperature before DNA extraction. Comment on this clone: Its target antigen remains unknown. No base quality information exists; no much larger clone differs at one position.

The TCR sequence derives from a woman between 45 and 65 years old who had been exposed to COVID-19. The sample was PBMCs or T cells enriched from blood (not recorded which). This chain is built from TRBV5-1 and TRBJ2-7; 8 bases in the junction line up with TRBD2. This receptor carries the CDR3 CASSSVAGGASGEQYF. The DNA sequence is as follows: TGCGCCAGCAGCTCAGTGGCGGGGGGCGCTTCTGGCGAGCAGTACTTC.